This TCR beta chain originates from a study of blood T cell repertoires in COVID-19. For the study at large: Sources were T cells, B-cell-depleted T cells, or PBMCs; the material itself was cDNA or gDNA.

The Seattle patients joined while their infection was active and were tracked longitudinally afterward. This CDR3 has 14 amino acids. Trimming took 9 bases from V and 0 from J; bases not matched to a gene: 7. CDR1 and CDR2 from the germline V gene are MGHRA and YSYEKL. In the study's own analysis: Amplifying reference gene primers gave estimates of nucleated cell counts. Here immunoSEQ multiplex PCR was the method, and the copy in TCRdb shows in-frame clones only, minus some. The DNA was the basis for D and trimming; V, J and clone size are from that table. The sample consists of about 260,000 clones, about 90% of them appearing once.

The TCR comes from a woman aged 65 to 85 with COVID-19, enrolled during active disease. The chain joins TRBV4-1 to TRBJ2-7; 8 positions agree with TRBD1. Sequenced sample: peripheral blood. CDR3 in DNA: TGCGCCAGTGGGAGGCAGGGGGCCTCCTACGAGCAGTACTTC. It is translated as CASGRQGASYEQYF.